The 29 T cell receptor beta chains in this list originate from one sample, sequenced in a study of low-dose radiotherapy and immunotherapy resistance in tumors. Both TCRalpha and TCRbeta chains were reverse transcribed with V-gene-specific primers. TCRs were put through roughly 20 PCR cycles of amplification with Phusion. A constant-region primer and the V-primer adapter served as the primer pair. TCRdb reanalysed the reads using MiXCR and keeps one entry per CDR3 protein. The sample records about 16,000 distinct CDR3 sequences, around two thirds being singletons. These receptors were taken from a human donor with advanced metastatic prostate, ovarian, gallbladder or colorectal cancer (not recorded which). This table probably holds off-target reads from a library built for another chain.

The chain carries TRBV24-1 and TRBJ1-5, with D unclear. This CDR3 is 16 amino acids long. The germline V gene encodes CDR1 KGHDR and CDR2 SFDVKD. Trimming pared 4 bases from V and 1 base from J, leaving 13 bases between. For the CDR3, the DNA is TGTGCCACCAGTGACACAGCGAGACCCAGCAATCAGCCCCAGCATTTT. Translation: CATSDTARPSNQPQHF.

The genes are TRBV6-2 or TRBV6-3 and TRBJ1-3, with D hard to call. V lost 7 bases to trimming and J lost 2 bases, with 9 bases between them. The CDR3 totals 13 residues. The V gene's germline CDR1 is MNHEY and CDR2 SVGEGT. CDR3 residues: CASTRSPGNTIYF. The CDR3 bases are TGTGCCAGCACCCGGAGCCCTGGAAACACCATATATTTT.

The V gene is TRBV11-2, the J gene TRBJ2-7; D is unresolved. The V gene lost 2 bases and the J gene lost 6 bases, with 14 bases spanning the gap. Germline loops: CDR1 SGHAT, CDR2 FQNNGV. The CDR3 length is 14 residues. The CDR3 DNA sequence: TGTGCCAGCAGCTTATCGCGAAGTTGGGGCGAGCAGTACTTC. Residues: CASSLSRSWGEQYF.

The V gene is TRBV5-1, the J gene TRBJ2-1; tentative D call: TRBD2 (5 bases). V was cut by 2 bases and J by 5 bases, with 14 bases left in between. CDR1 SGHRS and CDR2 YFSETQ come from the germline V gene. This CDR3 region has 15 residues. The CDR3 loop reads CASSFKTTGNNEQFF. DNA for the CDR3: TGCGCCAGCAGCTTTAAAACAACCGGGAACAATGAGCAGTTCTTC.

The genes are TRBV30 and TRBJ2-3; no definite D call. CDR1 and CDR2 from the germline V gene are GTSNPN and SVGIG (reference sequence). With 3 bases removed from V and 0 bases from J, the gap between germline ends came to 7 bases. The length of the CDR3 is 13 residues. The CDR3: CAWSPQSTDTQYF. The DNA of the CDR3 is TGTGCCTGGAGCCCGCAGAGCACAGATACGCAGTATTTT.

Worth noting for this clonotype: At one end, the junction sequence differs from germline, possibly due to a read error. The V and J genes are TRBV5-3 and TRBJ2-4; no definite D call. TRBV5-3 is annotated as an ORF whose role is uncertain. This CDR3 has 16 amino acids. In DNA, the CDR3 is TGTGCCAGCAGCTTACAGAGGACCCTAGCCAAAAACATTCAGTACTTC. This encodes CASSLQRTLAKNIQYF.

This chain connects TRBV6-2 or TRBV6-3 to TRBJ1-1, with D unresolved. The CDR3 covers 14 residues. V was trimmed by 6 bases and J by 5 bases, leaving 16 bases between them. Germline CDR1 reads MNHEY; CDR2 reads SVGEGT. CDR3 bases: TGTGCCAGCAGAACCCGGGCCCCGGAGACTGAAGCTTTCTTT. It encodes CASRTRAPETEAFF.

This chain connects TRBV4-1 to TRBJ1-1, with D perhaps TRBD1 (5 bases). The CDR3 totals 13 residues. Per the germline V gene, CDR1 is MGHRA and CDR2 is YSYEKL. Trimming shortened V by 5 bases and J by 1 base, and 8 bases separated the two germline ends. The CDR3 loop is CASSDDRNTEAFF. CDR3 DNA sequence: TGCGCCAGCAGCGACGACAGGAACACTGAAGCTTTCTTT.

The chain couples TRBV11-1 to TRBJ2-2; D is ambiguous. The V end was cut by 3 bases, the J end by 6 bases, with 11 bases between. CDR3 length: 14 residues. CDR1 SGHAT and CDR2 FQDESV come from the germline V gene (reference sequence). CDR3: CASSLELVAGELFF. The CDR3 DNA is TGTGCCAGCAGCTTGGAGCTCGTGGCCGGGGAGCTGTTTTTT. The full variable domain, rest sourced from reference TRBV11-1 and TRBJ2-2, is EAEVAQSPRYKITEKSQAVAFWCDPISGHATLYWYRQILGQGPELLVQFQDESVVDDSQLPKDRFSAERLKGVDSTLKIQPAELGDSAMYLCASSLELVAGELFFGEGSRLTVL.

This clonotype was seen a single time. The chain employs TRBV11-2 and TRBJ2-7; D is perhaps TRBD2 (6 bases). Between the trimmed V and J ends, which lost 5 bases and 9 bases, there was a span of 23 bases. This CDR3 comprises 15 residues. The germline V gene encodes CDR1 SGHAT and CDR2 FQNNGV. For the CDR3, the DNA is TGTGCCAGCAGCCCAGTCGGTCTACTAGCACTCGGGCAGTACTTC. This encodes CASSPVGLLALGQYF.

The chain combines TRBV30 with TRBJ1-6; D gene uncertain. This CDR3 contains 16 residues. The V end was cut by 0 bases, the J end by 7 bases, with 16 bases between. The germline gives CDR1 GTSNPN, CDR2 SVGIG (reference sequence). The CDR3 loop is CAWSVRVRPVNSPLHF. The CDR3 DNA sequence: TGTGCCTGGAGTGTAAGGGTACGGCCTGTCAATTCACCCCTCCACTTT.

J is TRBJ2-1 and V is TRBV6-2 or TRBV6-3, with 10 bases that match TRBD2. The CDR3 sequence is 14 residues long. Trimming took 7 bases from V and 7 from J; bases not matched to a gene: 7. Looked up from germline, CDR1 is MNHEY and CDR2 is SVGEGT. The CDR3 region has the DNA TGTGCCAGCACCATAGCGGGAGGTACAAATGAGCAGTTCTTC. It is translated as CASTIAGGTNEQFF.

The chain has TRBV29-1 and TRBJ2-3; 8 nucleotides line up with TRBD1. Germline CDR1 and CDR2: SQVTM and ANQGSEA. This CDR3 has 12 residues. V shed 7 bases and J 5 bases; nucleotides not matched to a gene: 5. CDR3 sequence reads: CSGQTGVDTQYF. The CDR3 coding sequence is TGCAGCGGGCAGACAGGGGTAGATACGCAGTATTTT.

V and J are TRBV12-3 or TRBV12-4 and TRBJ2-7, with 9 bases identical to TRBD1. Trimming cost V 4 bases and J 3 bases; bases outside gene matches: 7. The CDR3 extends over 15 amino acids. The CDR3 DNA is TGTGCCAGCAGTTCCTCGGACAGGGGTGACTACGAGCAGTACTTC. The encoded protein is CASSSSDRGDYEQYF.

The chain recombines TRBV28 with TRBJ2-5; 8 bases match TRBD1. Germline V lookup: CDR1 MDHEN, CDR2 SYDVKM. The CDR3 runs to 15 residues. With V trimmed by 4 bases and J by 5 bases, 9 bases remained unmatched. DNA for the CDR3: TGTGCCAGCAGTTCGAGTCAGGGGGCGCGGGAGACCCAGTACTTC. As protein: CASSSSQGARETQYF.

The CDR3 here is CASSVGTGGGYTF. The CDR3 DNA reads as TGTGCCAGCAGCGTGGGGACAGGGGGAGGCTACACCTTC. The chain links TRBV9 to TRBJ1-2, with 11 bases lining up with TRBD1. Looked up from germline, CDR1 is SGDLS and CDR2 is YYNGEE. The CDR3 is made up of 13 amino acids. With V trimmed by 2 bases and J by 8 bases, 2 bases remained unmatched.

The chain combines TRBV20-1 with TRBJ2-7; D gene uncertain. V lost 4 bases to trimming and J lost 2 bases, with 12 bases between them. The germline gives CDR1 DFQATT, CDR2 SNEGSKA (reference sequence). The CDR3 length is 13 residues. This CDR3 reads CSAKYSQTYEQYF. The CDR3 nucleotides are TGCAGTGCTAAATACAGCCAAACCTACGAGCAGTACTTC.

This chain links TRBV5-4 with TRBJ2-1; D call uncertain. Trimming removed 0 bases at V and 3 bases at J, with 13 bases between. Germline lookup yields CDR1 SGHNT and CDR2 YYREEE (reference sequence). CDR3 length equals 16 residues. CDR3 sequence reads: CASSLGSSVSYNEQFF. The CDR3 region has the DNA TGTGCCAGCAGCTTGGGTTCGTCAGTGAGCTACAATGAGCAGTTCTTC.

The rearrangement uses TRBV5-1 and TRBJ2-7; either TRBD1 or TRBD2 may supply D (6 bases each). Germline CDR1 reads SGHRS; CDR2 reads YFSETQ. V was pared by 3 bases and J by 2 bases, with 12 bases between. The CDR3 runs 14 residues. The CDR3 region has the DNA TGCGCCAGCAGCTCGGAGGGGGGTCCCTACGAGCAGTACTTC. It specifies CASSSEGGPYEQYF.

The chain uses TRBV3-1 and TRBJ2-3; D not resolved. From germline, CDR1 is LGHDT and CDR2 YNNKEL (reference sequence). The CDR3 is 14 amino acids. V lost 0 bases and J 2 bases, leaving 6 bases between the germline ends. CDR3 loop: CASSQDVATDTQYF. CDR3 DNA: TGTGCCAGCAGCCAAGATGTAGCCACAGATACGCAGTATTTT.

This clonotype was detected only a few times. V is TRBV5-5 and J is TRBJ1-6; D not certain. Deletions cut 0 bases from V and 5 bases from J, with 9 bases between. The CDR3 extends over 15 amino acids. Germline CDR1 reads SGHKS; CDR2 reads YYEKEE (reference sequence). Here the CDR3 DNA reads TGTGCCAGCAGCTTGGGGCCGGCAGATAATTCACCCCTCCACTTT. Translated: CASSLGPADNSPLHF.

This chain joins TRBV11-2 and TRBJ2-1; 7 bases match TRBD1. Germline trimming cut 5 bases from V and 10 bases from J; bases unmatched to any gene: 2. Germline CDR1 and CDR2: SGHAT and FQNNGV. This CDR3 spans 11 amino acids. The CDR3 region has the DNA TGTGCCAGCAGCCCGGACAGGGAGCAGTTCTTC. Protein: CASSPDREQFF.

V is TRBV7-2 and J is TRBJ2-5, with a possible D match to TRBD1 (10 bases). In germline, CDR1 is SGHTA, CDR2 FQGNSA. V lost 4 bases and J lost 5, with 32 bases in between. This CDR3 spans 20 amino acids. DNA for the CDR3: TGTGCCAGCAGCTACGCACCCGGGACAGGGGTGCGGGAGGGCCGGGAGACCCAGTACTTC. Its translation is CASSYAPGTGVREGRETQYF.

J is TRBJ2-2 and V is TRBV20-1, with 12 bases that match TRBD2. The CDR3 spans 17 residues. The germline V gene has CDR1 DFQATT and CDR2 SNEGSKA (reference sequence). V gave up 4 bases and J gave up 1 base; unmatched junction bases: 7. The chain's CDR3 is CSATRLAGDLNTGELFF. In DNA, the CDR3 is TGCAGTGCTACCAGACTAGCGGGGGACCTGAACACCGGGGAGCTGTTTTTT.

V usage is TRBV29-1 and J usage is TRBJ1-1, with D perhaps TRBD1 (6 bases). This CDR3 is 14 amino acids long. Germline-derived CDR1 and CDR2 are SQVTM and ANQGSEA. V lost 0 bases, J lost 3 bases, and 11 bases lay in between. The CDR3 DNA sequence: TGCAGCGTTGAAGAGGGGGCGGATTACACTGAAGCTTTCTTT. Its protein product is CSVEEGADYTEAFF.

This chain links TRBV5-4 with TRBJ2-7, with TRBD2 as a possible D gene (6 bases). V shed 0 bases and J shed 3 bases, with 10 bases lying between them. The germline gives CDR1 SGHNT, CDR2 YYREEE (reference sequence). There are 14 residues in the CDR3. The CDR3 protein is CASSLETSHYEQYF. CDR3 sequence (DNA): TGTGCCAGCAGCTTGGAGACTAGTCACTACGAGCAGTACTTC.

V and J are TRBV28 and TRBJ2-1; D tentatively reads TRBD1 or TRBD2 (6 bases each). Trimming took off 1 base at V and 1 base at J, with 14 bases between the two ends. The CDR3 is made up of 17 amino acids. Germline V gene data show CDR1 as MDHEN and CDR2 as SYDVKM. The CDR3 nucleotides are TGTGCCAGCAGTTTATTCGGAGGGGGAAGTTCCTACAATGAGCAGTTCTTC. Residues: CASSLFGGGSSYNEQFF.

The CDR3 sequence is CASSYRRSEAFF. The CDR3 nucleotides read TGTGCCAGCAGCTATCGACGTTCTGAAGCTTTCTTT. This chain joins TRBV7-2 and TRBJ1-1; unclear D gene. This CDR3 has 12 residues. In germline, CDR1 is SGHTA, CDR2 FQGNSA. V was cut by 4 bases and J by 6 bases, with 9 bases left in between.

The rearrangement joins TRBV15 to TRBJ2-7; D call uncertain. This CDR3 is built from 16 residues. Germline CDR1 reads LNHNV; CDR2 reads YYDKDF (reference sequence). V gave up 2 bases and J gave up 0 bases, with 14 bases separating them. CDR3 in DNA: TGTGCCACCAGCAGAACCAAAACCGGCTACTCCTACGAGCAGTACTTC. The encoded protein is CATSRTKTGYSYEQYF.